This T cell receptor beta chain stems from a study of blood T cell repertoires in COVID-19. Looking at the study overall: Acute and convalescent COVID-19 specimens originated in the United States, Italy and Spain. Sample material is recorded as cDNA or gDNA derived from T cells, B-cell-depleted T cells, or PBMCs.

Methods used by the authors: How many nucleated cells were present was estimated from reference gene primer amplification. Data came from immunoSEQ multiplex PCR; TCRdb stores just in-frame clones and leaves some out. That table gives V, J and clone size, and the DNA gave D and trimming. The sample has about 260,000 clones, more than 80% seen once. The CDR3 consists of 15 residues. V dropped 5 bases and J dropped 5 bases, with 17 bases sitting between them. Germline CDR1 SGDLS, CDR2 YYNGEE. Sequencing was performed on peripheral blood. This rearrangement joins TRBV9 to TRBJ2-4; D may be TRBD1 (7 bases). The TCR sequence derives from a woman between 40 and 55 years old with acute or convalescent COVID-19. The CDR3 sequence is CASRPGGSLENIQYF. The CDR3, as DNA: TGTGCCAGCAGGCCAGGGGGGAGTTTGGAAAACATTCAGTACTTC.